This entry lists 8 T cell receptor beta chains sequenced from one sample in a study of T-cell memory formation after mild COVID-19. TCRdb fed the 5' RACE reads into MiXCR, producing one record per CDR3 protein. The table includes a few hundred thousand distinct CDR3 sequences, 28% detected once. Sequencing used PBMCs or a T cell subset sorted from them (not recorded which). The origin of the receptors is an adult woman who had mild COVID-19 (a few samples of this study predate the infection). Cell type and time point are not known.

The chain links TRBV7-9 to TRBJ1-1; the match to TRBD1 covers 8 bases. The CDR3 is 17 residues long. The V and J ends lost 4 bases and 0 bases, in that order; junction bases with no gene match: 10. The germline V gene encodes CDR1 SEHNR and CDR2 FQNEAQ (reference sequence). The CDR3 loop reads CASSSPFRGRVNTEAFF. CDR3 nucleotide sequence: TGTGCCAGCAGCTCCCCGTTCAGGGGGCGAGTGAACACTGAAGCTTTCTTT.

The chain combines TRBV7-3 with TRBJ2-7, with 9 bases identical to TRBD2. The ends lost 2 bases at V and 3 bases at J; junction bases unmatched: 8. In germline, CDR1 is SGHTA, CDR2 FQGTGA. This CDR3 is 16 amino acids long. CDR3 nucleotides: TGTGCCAGCAGCTTAGGGACGCCAGCGGGGGGCTACGAGCAGTACTTC. Translation: CASSLGTPAGGYEQYF.

V is TRBV9 and J is TRBJ2-3; the D is unclear. There are 14 residues in the CDR3. V was cut by 3 bases and J by 2 bases, with 10 bases left in between. From germline, CDR1 is SGDLS and CDR2 YYNGEE. CDR3 loop: CASSAGLHTDTQYF. The CDR3 DNA follows: TGTGCCAGCAGCGCCGGTCTCCACACAGATACGCAGTATTTT.

In this sample, this clonotype turned up a few times. The chain links TRBV27 to TRBJ2-7; no reliable D call. This CDR3 region has 13 residues. V shed 3 bases and J shed 2 bases, with 8 bases lying between them. CDR1 is MNHEY and CDR2 is SMNVEV in the germline V gene (reference sequence). The CDR3 region is CASSLGSPYEQYF. CDR3 coding DNA: TGTGCCAGCAGTTTGGGCAGCCCCTACGAGCAGTACTTC.

The chain carries TRBV29-1 and TRBJ1-6; D is unclear. V lost 4 bases and J lost 0, with 4 bases in between. CDR3 length equals 13 residues. Per the germline V gene, CDR1 is SQVTM and CDR2 is ANQGSEA. The CDR3 sequence: CSVANSYNSPLHF. CDR3 nucleotides: TGCAGCGTTGCGAACTCCTATAATTCACCCCTCCACTTT.

The genes are TRBV29-1 and TRBJ2-3; D not resolved. Trimming pared 4 bases from V and 1 base from J, leaving 6 bases between. The CDR3 spans 12 residues. Per germline, CDR1 SQVTM and CDR2 ANQGSEA. The CDR3 sequence: CSVVTGTDTQYF. DNA of the CDR3: TGCAGCGTTGTAACGGGCACAGATACGCAGTATTTT.

The genes are TRBV6-2 or TRBV6-3 and TRBJ2-7, with D unclear. CDR3 length: 11 amino acids. V was trimmed by 5 bases and J by 5 bases, leaving 7 bases between them. The germline V gene has CDR1 MNHEY and CDR2 SVGEGT. The CDR3 bases are TGTGCCAGCAGTCGCCACCACGAGCAGTACTTC. This codes for CASSRHHEQYF.

Only a few counts were recorded for this clonotype. This chain connects TRBV21-1 to TRBJ2-7. TRBV21-1 is reported as a pseudogene. This CDR3 spans 15 amino acids. In DNA form, the CDR3 reads TGTGCCAGCAGCGGCTTGGCACCTAGCTCCTACGAGCAGTACTTC. Its protein product is CASSGLAPSSYEQYF.